The sequence of this T cell receptor (beta chain) was determined in a study of beta chain features in type 1 diabetes (dated by TCRdb to 2017 to 2018). At the level of the whole study: Mean age, gender distribution, total cell number and subset yield did not differ between patients and healthy donors. Across all samples, fewer than 110,000,000 sorted cells were examined, and cell number per subset correlated strongly with RNA yield. The study compared the TCRB repertoires of sorted circulating CD4+ T cell subsets in recently diagnosed type 1 diabetes patients with those in matched healthy donors. Regulatory and stem cell-like memory subsets were obtained from only 8 patients and roughly 8 healthy donors, while naive and central memory subsets were obtained from all 30 or so donors. Points the paper makes about the study in general: At VDJ recombination sites, patients with type 1 diabetes made fewer insertions and deleted more nucleotides, a pattern implying thymic rearrangement abnormalities. Naive, central memory and regulatory TCRB repertoires appeared to be more similar among patients than among healthy donors. Only small numbers of individuals were included in the HLA sub-analyses, which left unresolved whether HLA type had any influence on TCRB rearrangement. In all four CD4+ subsets, TCRB CDR3 length was moderately but significantly shorter in type 1 diabetes patients. Because cDNA was sequenced instead of genomic DNA, highly expressing activated cells could be over-represented, though the groups showed no difference in activation or CD3 levels. PCR may preferentially amplify shorter templates, but because patient and control samples were amplified and corrected together, any resulting skew would affect both groups equally.

A distance of 13 bases separates the germline ends of V and J, which lose 4 bases and 2 bases respectively. The cysteine opens and the phenylalanine closes a CDR3 of 15 amino acids. Here the CDR3 DNA is all that survives: 45 bases in frame from base 1. CDR1 and CDR2 are read off the germline V gene as SGHTA and FQGNSA. From each donor, a single peripheral blood sample of around 120 mL on average was drawn into heparinised tubes. A BD FACSAria II was used to sort naive, central memory, regulatory and stem cell-like memory CD4+ T cells with a panel that included CD45RO, CCR7, CD25, CD127, CD95 and CD27. All sorted populations exceeded 95% purity. PBMCs were isolated right away by Lymphoprep density gradient centrifugation and were stained directly, without culture. So that batch effects would be minimized, each experiment stained and sorted samples in pairs, pairing one healthy donor with one patient.

This clone has only a few counts. It has no known antigen specificity. Base qualities are not at hand, and no much larger clone is one base apart. The entire isolated RNA was reverse transcribed using the High Capacity cDNA Reverse Transcription Kit, and thus expressed TCRB transcripts were sequenced. Deep immunoSEQ sequencing was performed on naive, central memory and regulatory T cell samples, with an average of about 3.57 million total reads per sample. After sorted cells were lysed in RLT buffer, RNA was extracted with DNase-treated RNeasy Micro or Mini kits, with the choice depending on cell number. Each cell subset was processed on its own to prevent cross-contamination, while patient and healthy donor samples were processed together. The immunoSEQ multiplex PCR was used to amplify TCRB sequences from cDNA, yielding 87-bp fragments that span the CDR3 region. Amplicons were sequenced on the Illumina HiSeq platform. The study's processing was this. PCR bias was corrected computationally using synthetic template baselines, and reads within Hamming distance 2 were collapsed, with unmergeable singletons discarded. Reads were aligned against IMGT to assign V, D and J genes, CDR3 length and insertions or deletions at six rearrangement sites. Clonotype counts were normalized to sorted cell number within each subset before computing true diversity and Gini coefficients with the tcR R package. The overlap coefficient, calculated on TCRB nucleotide sequences, was used to measure repertoire sharing. TCRdb's version of the immuneACCESS table is confined to in-frame rearrangements and falls short of the full clone set. An unresolved V gene accounts for under half of the shortfall where checked; the remainder is of unknown origin. D and trimming come from the DNA, and the V and J calls and clone size come from that table. The sample table shows about 70,000 clones, and just under 50% are seen once. The biggest ten clones account for 0.7% of the sample.

The clonotype originates from a young man with type 1 diabetes. The specimen sequenced was central memory CD4+ T cells from blood. The V and J segments used are TRBV7-2 and TRBJ2-3; TRBD2 might be the D gene, on 6 matching bases. For the CDR3, the sequence is CASSSTSSFTDTQYF. In nucleotides, the sequence is TGTGCCAGCAGCTCCACTAGCAGCTTCACAGATACGCAGTATTTT.